The 8 T cell receptor beta chains in this list originate from one sample, sequenced in a study of blood T cell repertoires in COVID-19. This table comes from immunoSEQ multiplex PCR, and its TCRdb copy is limited to in-frame clones, with some not included. The table lists a few hundred thousand clones, approximately 86% of them singletons, with about 4% in the top ten. The sequenced sample was PBMCs or T cells enriched from blood (not recorded which). Source of these receptors: a woman between 25 and 40 years old who had been exposed to COVID-19.

In DNA form, the CDR3 reads TGTGCCAGCAGTTACGGACAGAATGAAAAACTGTTTTTT. This codes for CASSYGQNEKLFF. This rearrangement joins TRBV6-5 to TRBJ1-4; tentatively, D is TRBD1 (6 bases). The V end was cut by 2 bases, the J end by 5 bases, with 6 bases between. Germline-derived CDR1 and CDR2 are MNHEY and SVGAGI. The CDR3 runs to 13 residues.

V gene TRBV11-2 combines with J gene TRBJ1-2; 8 bases line up with TRBD1. V lost 0 bases to trimming and J lost 6 bases; unmatched junction nucleotides: 12. The CDR3 length is 17 residues. Germline V gene sequence: CDR1 SGHAT, CDR2 FQNNGV. CDR3 region: CASSLEGYRNRGDGYTF. The CDR3 DNA reads TGTGCCAGCAGCTTAGAAGGGTACCGTAACAGGGGGGATGGCTACACCTTC.

The chain links TRBV19 to TRBJ1-2, with 10 bases matching TRBD1. The CDR3 runs to 17 residues. The germline V gene has CDR1 LNHDA and CDR2 SQIVND (reference sequence). With 5 bases clipped from V and 2 bases from J, the junction kept 11 bases outside the gene matches. The CDR3 sequence is CASSSKPPGQGNYGYTF. CDR3 coding DNA: TGTGCCAGTAGTTCGAAACCCCCGGGACAGGGGAACTATGGCTACACCTTC.

J is TRBJ1-2 and V is TRBV9; no clear D. CDR3 size: 15 residues. Deletions cut 2 bases from V and 3 bases from J, with 14 bases between. In germline, CDR1 is SGDLS, CDR2 YYNGEE. The CDR3 sequence: CASSVDSRGDYGYTF. The CDR3 DNA is TGTGCCAGCAGCGTGGACTCTCGGGGAGACTATGGCTACACCTTC.

This chain joins TRBV2 and TRBJ1-5; D perhaps matches TRBD1 (5 bases). Germline CDR1 is SNHLY and CDR2 is FYNNEI. V lost 5 bases to trimming and J lost 2 bases, with 13 bases between them. The CDR3 is made up of 15 amino acids. CDR3 residues: CASSPPGGGNQPQHF. In nucleotides, the CDR3 is TGTGCCAGCAGTCCCCCCGGGGGGGGCAATCAGCCCCAGCATTTT.

The gene calls are TRBV11-2 and TRBJ1-6; 7 nucleotides agree with TRBD1. The germline CDR1 and CDR2 sequences are SGHAT and FQNNGV. The V gene end was trimmed by 5 bases and the J gene end by 8 bases; junction bases not matched to a gene: 9. The CDR3 spans 15 residues. Here the CDR3 reads CASSLSRGQDSPLHF. The CDR3 nucleotides are TGTGCCAGCAGCCTCTCTAGGGGGCAAGATTCACCCCTCCACTTT.

The DNA for the CDR3 is TGTGCCAGCAGTGAAGTGGACAGGGAAGCAACTAATGAAAAACTGTTTTTT. Protein sequence: CASSEVDREATNEKLFF. This chain links TRBV2 with TRBJ1-4; TRBD1 agrees at 8 bases. The germline V gene has CDR1 SNHLY and CDR2 FYNNEI. CDR3 size: 17 residues. The V segment lost 1 base and the J segment 0 bases; nucleotides outside the gene matches: 4. The full variable domain, in which reference TRBV2 and TRBJ1-4 provide the parts outside the CDR3, is EPEVTQTPSHQVTQMGQEVILRCVPISNHLYFYWYRQILGQKVEFLVSFYNNEISEKSEIFDDQFSVERPDGSNFTLKIRSTKLEDSAMYFCASSEVDREATNEKLFFGSGTQLSVL.

The CDR3 region has the DNA TGTGCCAGCAGTCCACTCCGGACTAGCGGGGGGCCTATATCTGGGGCCAACGTCCTGACTTTC. Its translation is CASSPLRTSGGPISGANVLTF. This chain joins TRBV27 and TRBJ2-6; 14 bases line up with TRBD2. There are 21 residues in the CDR3. Unmatched junction bases numbered 13, after V lost 5 bases and J lost 1 base. The V gene's germline CDR1 is MNHEY and CDR2 SMNVEV (reference sequence).